This TCR beta chain is from a study of blood T cell repertoires in COVID-19 (dated by TCRdb to 2020 to 2021). At the level of the whole study: Collaborator samples came from the United States, Italy and Spain and covered acute and convalescent phases of COVID-19. The prospective study material was composed of cDNA or gDNA derived from T cells, B-cell-depleted T cells, or PBMCs. The dataset comprised deeply sampled blood TCRbeta repertoires from subjects exposed to, actively infected with, or recovered from COVID-19. The repertoires were released in a freely available public database intended as a resource for research on the immune response to SARS-CoV-2. The samples were drawn from the first 160 participants of the ongoing ImmuneRACE study and from about 1,200 subjects provided by 6 global collaborators. A de-identified subject ID, COVID-19 status, age in years and sex were almost always included in the sample metadata. Where available, HLA class I and class II types were taken from metadata supplied by the sample provider and were not determined by assay-based typing. Points the paper makes about the study in general: The quantity of clinical and demographic metadata differed by source and by participant and was supplied without curation.

This clone has more than one count but fewer than ten. The antigen it binds to is not known. Base qualities are not at hand, and no much larger clone is one base apart. The CDR3 covers 17 residues, taking in both the cysteine and the phenylalanine. CDR3 DNA is the only sequence kept; it has 51 bases, read in frame from the first base. As encoded in the germline V gene, CDR1 is LGHNA while CDR2 is YNFKEQ. The germline V end is reduced by 2 bases and the J end by 2 bases; junction bases left unmatched: 11. TCRbeta CDR3 regions were amplified from genomic DNA using the immunoSEQ Assay, a bias-controlled multiplex PCR. In the authors' own workflow: The number of nucleated cells in each sample was estimated by amplification of reference gene primers within the assay. Sequence reads were collapsed and filtered to measure the absolute abundance of every unique TCRbeta CDR3 rearrangement. Productive Simpson clonality was computed per sample as the square root of Simpson's diversity index over productive rearrangements. The table was pulled from immuneACCESS by TCRdb, which kept in-frame rearrangements only. Such tables lose some clones; where checked, under half of the loss comes from unresolved V genes, and the rest has no known cause. V, J and clone size reflect that table, while D and trimming were determined from the DNA. This sample lists tens of thousands of clones; around nine tenths were detected once. The ten largest make up more than 1.5% of the sample.

The collaborating institutions used their own protocols to collect whole blood in K2EDTA tubes. For TCRbeta analysis, collaborators shipped samples as frozen whole blood, isolated PBMCs, or DNA extracted from either of those sample types. Specimen: peripheral blood. The sequence is built from TRBV4-2 and TRBJ2-7, and TRBD2 aligns with 8 junction nucleotides. The TCR sequence derives from a man in his 60s with acute or convalescent COVID-19. The DNA sequence is given as TGTGCCAGCAGCCAATCAATTGGGGCGGGAGGTGCCTACGAGCAGTACTTC. This yields the protein CASSQSIGAGGAYEQYF.